This TCR beta chain stems from a study of molecular identifiers for immune sequencing clone quantification. The sample holds many counts of this clonotype. A single record per CDR3 protein comes from TCRdb applying MiXCR to the PCR reads. The sample shows approximately 590,000 distinct CDR3 sequences, over 25% of them seen only once. The sorting of naive CD8 T cells used the CD8+CD4-CCR7+CD45RA+ phenotype. The germline V gene has CDR1 LGHNA and CDR2 YNFKEQ. Deletions cut 2 bases from V and 0 bases from J, with 5 bases between. The CDR3 length is 14 residues. Material: naive CD8+ T cells from blood, with Jurkat cell RNA spiked in. Subset denoted: FACS-sorted CD8+CD4-CCR7+CD45RA+ naive T cells. The chain recombines TRBV4-2 with TRBJ1-5; no definite D call. This receptor was taken from a human donor in good health. Some libraries in this study had Jurkat cell RNA spiked in. The CDR3 here is CASSQSYSNQPQHF. DNA for the CDR3: TGTGCCAGCAGCCAAAGTTATAGCAATCAGCCCCAGCATTTT.